Listed below are T cell receptor beta chains from one sample, sequenced in a study of blood T cell repertoires in COVID-19. Sequencing was performed with immunoSEQ multiplex PCR; in TCRdb, only in-frame clones are kept and a portion is missing. The table records about 160,000 clones, about three quarters of them present only once. The specimen sequenced was peripheral blood. These receptor sequences come from a man aged 55-75 years with acute or convalescent COVID-19. Both conserved end residues are part of each CDR3. The order of the fields is J gene, V gene, D gene, clone size, CDR3 DNA, CDR3 protein. D genes are given only for firm matches. Size values are once, few and many counts, or a class for expanded clones, and some rows have none.

>TRBJ1-3|TRBV7-2|TRBD1|NA
TGTGCCAGCAGCCAGCCACAGGGGGCCGGAAACACCATATATTTT
CASSQPQGAGNTIYF
>TRBJ1-5|TRBV5-6|NA|NA
TGTGCCAGCACACGACAGGATTTTAGCAATCAGCCCCAGCATTTT
CASTRQDFSNQPQHF
>TRBJ2-7|TRBV7-2|NA|NA
TGTGCCAGCAGCTTAGAACCGGGAACCTCCTACGAGCAGTACTTC
CASSLEPGTSYEQYF
>TRBJ2-3|TRBV20-1|TRBD2|NA
TGCAGTGCTAGTAGCGGGAGCACAGATACGCAGTATTTT
CSASSGSTDTQYF
>TRBJ1-1|TRBV18|TRBD1|NA
TGTGCCAGCTCACTCCCGGGACAGGTCACTGAAGCTTTCTTT
CASSLPGQVTEAFF
>TRBJ2-5|TRBV5-6|TRBD1|NA
TGTGCCAGCAGCTTGTGGTACGACAGGGGAGGAGAGGAGACCCAGTACTTC
CASSLWYDRGGEETQYF
>TRBJ2-5|TRBV19|NA|few
TGTGCCAGTAGTATAGCTTACCAAGAGACCCAGTACTTC
CASSIAYQETQYF
>TRBJ2-7|TRBV10-3|TRBD2|NA
TGTGCCGCGCGAGAAATAGCGGGTTCGGCCGAGCAGTACTTC
CAAREIAGSAEQYF
>TRBJ1-2|TRBV2|NA|few
TGTGCCAGCAAGTACAGGAATTCTAACTATGGCTACACCTTC
CASKYRNSNYGYTF
>TRBJ1-1|TRBV5-5|TRBD1|NA
TGTGCCAGCAGCTTGGCGGACAGGGGGACTGAAGCTTTCTTT
CASSLADRGTEAFF
>TRBJ1-1|TRBV6-5|NA|NA
TGTGCCAGCAGCGTAACAGGGAGCTCTGAAGCTTTCTTT
CASSVTGSSEAFF